One sample yielded the 10 T cell receptor beta chains listed below, sequenced in a study of early T cells in non-severe SARS-CoV-2 infection. TCRdb passed the 5' RACE reads through MiXCR, listing each CDR3 protein once. The sample contains 45,000 to 60,000 distinct CDR3 sequences, around 9.3% of which appear only once. The specimen comprised whole blood, sampled at baseline. These receptors were taken from an adult who was a healthcare worker with PCR-confirmed SARS-CoV-2 infection or an uninfected control (not recorded which).

This clonotype was recorded a few times. The chain uses TRBV20-1 and TRBJ2-3; the D is unclear. There are 14 residues in the CDR3. The germline V gene has CDR1 DFQATT and CDR2 SNEGSKA (reference sequence). Trimming removed 5 bases at V and 1 base at J, with 13 bases between. In nucleotides, the CDR3 is TGCAGTGCTCCTCCGACATATGGCACAGATACGCAGTATTTT. The encoded protein is CSAPPTYGTDTQYF.

This clonotype came up many times. The chain is built from TRBV29-1 and TRBJ2-3; 9 bases are shared with TRBD1. The trim removed 6 bases at V and 0 bases at J, leaving 4 bases unmatched. CDR1 and CDR2 (germline): SQVTM, ANQGSEA. The CDR3 has 14 amino acids. The CDR3 DNA reads TGCAGCGTCTACAGGGGGCAGAGCACAGATACGCAGTATTTT. It is translated as CSVYRGQSTDTQYF.

This clonotype has at least ten counts. This sequence joins TRBV7-3 and TRBJ2-1; TRBD1 agrees at 9 bases. Germline loops: CDR1 SGHTA, CDR2 FQGTGA. CDR3 size: 19 residues. The V segment lost 5 bases and the J segment 1 base; nucleotides outside the gene matches: 15. DNA for the CDR3: TGTGCCAGCAGCGCAAGGGGGACAGGGCGAGAACATTCCTACAATGAGCAGTTCTTC. Translation: CASSARGTGREHSYNEQFF.

The chain combines TRBV5-1 with TRBJ2-3; D is perhaps TRBD2 (5 bases). The CDR3 length is 11 residues. Germline V gene data show CDR1 as SGHRS and CDR2 as YFSETQ. Trimming left V 7 bases short and J 7 bases short, with 10 bases between. This chain's CDR3 is CASSREYTQYF. The CDR3 DNA sequence: TGCGCCAGCTCTAGGGAGTATACGCAGTATTTT.

Many counts were recorded for this clonotype. The rearrangement joins TRBV12-3 or TRBV12-4 to TRBJ1-3, with TRBD1 matching 7 bases. V lost 5 bases and J lost 1; bases outside the gene matches: 5. The CDR3 totals 15 residues. As DNA, the CDR3 is TGTGCCAGCAGTGCGACGACAGGGTCTGGAAACACCATATATTTT. Translation: CASSATTGSGNTIYF.

The chain uses TRBV6-2 or TRBV6-3 and TRBJ2-1, with TRBD2 matching 14 bases. Germline loops: CDR1 MNHEY, CDR2 SVGEGT. This CDR3 is 17 amino acids long. The J segment lost 9 bases and the V segment lost 4 bases, leaving 11 bases of the junction unmatched. The DNA of the CDR3 is TGTGCCAGCAGTTCCATCATGACTAGCGGGGGGGCCTCTGAGCAGTTCTTC. It yields the protein CASSSIMTSGGASEQFF.

This chain links TRBV29-1 with TRBJ1-2; D is undetermined. Trimming took 8 bases from V and 4 from J, leaving 14 bases between them. From germline, CDR1 is SQVTM and CDR2 ANQGSEA. The CDR3 covers 12 residues. Here the CDR3 DNA reads TGCAGCATTCAGAGATCCTTCTATGGCTACACCTTC. The encoded protein is CSIQRSFYGYTF.

This clonotype was counted a few times. The J gene is TRBJ1-4, the V gene TRBV27; D is unclear. Germline V gene lookup returns CDR1 MNHEY and CDR2 SMNVEV (reference sequence). CDR3 size: 12 residues. Trimming stripped 5 bases from V and 4 bases from J, with 5 bases between. The CDR3 is CASSGLNEKLFF. The CDR3 DNA reads as TGTGCCAGCAGTGGGCTTAATGAAAAACTGTTTTTT. Together with reference TRBV27 and TRBJ1-4, the CDR3 gives the full variable domain: EAQVTQNPRYLITVTGKKLTVTCSQNMNHEYMSWYRQDPGLGLRQIYYSMNVEVTDKGDVPEGYKVSRKEKRNFPLILESPSPNQTSLYFCASSGLNEKLFFGSGTQLSVL.

The J gene is TRBJ1-1, the V gene TRBV5-1, with TRBD1 matching 8 bases. CDR3 length: 16 amino acids. Germline V gives CDR1 SGHRS, CDR2 YFSETQ. V shed 4 bases, J shed 5 bases, and the junction held 13 bases outside the gene matches. The CDR3 nucleotides are TGCGCCAGCAGCCCTGTCCAGGGGGCGATGGGGACTGAAGCTTTCTTT. The encoded protein is CASSPVQGAMGTEAFF.

V and J are TRBV19 and TRBJ1-1; 7 bases match TRBD1. Germline V lookup: CDR1 LNHDA, CDR2 SQIVND (reference sequence). V was pared by 10 bases and J by 7 bases, with 6 bases of the junction left unmatched. The CDR3 length is 11 residues. In DNA, the CDR3 is TGTGCCACCTACCAGGGGGATGAAGCTTTCTTT. Its protein is CATYQGDEAFF.